This T cell receptor (beta chain) was captured in a study of blood T cell repertoires in COVID-19. Study summary: T cells, B-cell-depleted T cells, or PBMCs provided the cDNA or gDNA that served as material.

V was clipped by 2 bases and J by 6 bases, with 8 bases between them. Germline CDR1 and CDR2: MNHEY and SVGAGI. This CDR3 is built from 13 residues. Original data processing: Reference gene primers were amplified, and this amplification served to estimate nucleated cell counts. Repertoires were generated with immunoSEQ multiplex PCR, while TCRdb's copy carries only in-frame clones and drops some. The DNA gave D and trimming, while V, J and clone size come from that table. The sample records about 96,000 clones, around 90% being singletons. Seattle researchers signed up patients amid active infection and tracked them longitudinally.

The sample comprised peripheral blood. The chain carries TRBV6-5 and TRBJ1-5, with unresolved D. The sequence was collected from a human donor with COVID-19, enrolled during active disease. The donor label of this sample is uncertain. This chain's CDR3 is CASSYDRVQPQHF. Here the CDR3 DNA reads TGTGCCAGCAGTTACGATCGGGTTCAGCCCCAGCATTTT.